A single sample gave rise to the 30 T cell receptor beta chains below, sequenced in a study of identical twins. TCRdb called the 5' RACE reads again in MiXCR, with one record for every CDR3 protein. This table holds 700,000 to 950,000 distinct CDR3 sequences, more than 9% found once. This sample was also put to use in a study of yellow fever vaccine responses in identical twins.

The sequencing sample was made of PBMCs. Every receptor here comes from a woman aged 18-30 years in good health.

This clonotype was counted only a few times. CDR3 sequence reads: CASSSQLGSGELFF. The CDR3 nucleotides are TGTGCCAGCAGCTCCCAACTAGGATCCGGGGAGCTGTTTTTT. J is TRBJ2-2 and V is TRBV7-9; a weak D match, TRBD2 (5 bases). Per germline, CDR1 SEHNR and CDR2 FQNEAQ (reference sequence). This CDR3 spans 14 amino acids. V lost 4 bases and J 6 bases, leaving 12 bases between the germline ends. The full variable domain, in which reference TRBV7-9 and TRBJ2-2 provide the parts outside the CDR3, is DTGVSQNPRHKITKRGQNVTFRCDPISEHNRLYWYRQTLGQGPEFLTYFQNEAQLEKSRLLSDRFSAERPKGSFSTLEIQRTEQGDSAMYLCASSSQLGSGELFFGEGSRLTVL.

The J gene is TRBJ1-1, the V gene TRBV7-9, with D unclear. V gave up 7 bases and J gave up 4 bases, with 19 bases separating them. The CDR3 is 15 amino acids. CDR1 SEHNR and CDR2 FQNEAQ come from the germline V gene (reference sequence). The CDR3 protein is CASNPTEAGGTEAFF. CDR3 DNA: TGTGCCAGCAACCCGACGGAAGCGGGAGGCACTGAAGCTTTCTTT.

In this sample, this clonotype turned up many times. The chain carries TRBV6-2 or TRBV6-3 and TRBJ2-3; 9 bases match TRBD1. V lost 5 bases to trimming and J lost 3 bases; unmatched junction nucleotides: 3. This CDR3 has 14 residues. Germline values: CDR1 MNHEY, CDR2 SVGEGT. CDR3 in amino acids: CASSLQGATDTQYF. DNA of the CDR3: TGTGCCAGCAGTCTACAGGGGGCTACAGATACGCAGTATTTT.

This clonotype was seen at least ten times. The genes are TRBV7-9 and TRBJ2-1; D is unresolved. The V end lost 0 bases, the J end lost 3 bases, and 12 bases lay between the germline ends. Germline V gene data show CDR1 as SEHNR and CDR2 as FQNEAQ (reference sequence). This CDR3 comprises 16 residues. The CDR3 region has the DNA TGTGCCAGCAGCTTAGCGGCTAGTCAAGTCTACAATGAGCAGTTCTTC. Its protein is CASSLAASQVYNEQFF.

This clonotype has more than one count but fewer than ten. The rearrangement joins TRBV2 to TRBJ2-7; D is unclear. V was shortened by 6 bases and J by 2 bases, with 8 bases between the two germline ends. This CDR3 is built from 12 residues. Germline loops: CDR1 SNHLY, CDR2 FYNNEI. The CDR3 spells CASRSDTYEQYV. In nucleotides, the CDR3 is TGTGCCAGCAGGTCGGATACCTACGAGCAGTACGTC.

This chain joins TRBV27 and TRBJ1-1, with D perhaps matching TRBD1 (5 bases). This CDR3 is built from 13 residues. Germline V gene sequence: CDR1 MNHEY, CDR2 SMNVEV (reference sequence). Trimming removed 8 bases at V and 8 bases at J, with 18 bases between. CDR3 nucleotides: TGTGCCAGCTGTCGGTGGGGCCTCGGAGAAGCTTTCTTT. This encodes CASCRWGLGEAFF.

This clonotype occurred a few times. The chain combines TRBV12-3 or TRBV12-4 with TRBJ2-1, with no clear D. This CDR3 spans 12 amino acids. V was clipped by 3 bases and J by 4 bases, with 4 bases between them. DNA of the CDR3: TGTGCCAGCAGTTTTATGTACAATGAGCAGTTCTTC. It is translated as CASSFMYNEQFF.

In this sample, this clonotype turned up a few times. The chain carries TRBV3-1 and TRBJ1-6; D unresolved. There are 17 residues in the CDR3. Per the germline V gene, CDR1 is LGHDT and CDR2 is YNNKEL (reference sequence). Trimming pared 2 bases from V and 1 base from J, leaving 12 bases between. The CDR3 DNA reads TGTGCCAGCAGCCAAACAACTGGGGTTTCCTATAATTCACCCCTCCACTTT. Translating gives CASSQTTGVSYNSPLHF.

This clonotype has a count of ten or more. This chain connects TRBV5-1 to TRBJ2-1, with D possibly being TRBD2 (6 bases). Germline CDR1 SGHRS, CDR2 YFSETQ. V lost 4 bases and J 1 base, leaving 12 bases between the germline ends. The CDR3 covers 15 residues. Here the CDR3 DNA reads TGCGCCAGCAGCCCACAAGCGGGTTCCTACAATGAGCAGTTCTTC. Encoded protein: CASSPQAGSYNEQFF.

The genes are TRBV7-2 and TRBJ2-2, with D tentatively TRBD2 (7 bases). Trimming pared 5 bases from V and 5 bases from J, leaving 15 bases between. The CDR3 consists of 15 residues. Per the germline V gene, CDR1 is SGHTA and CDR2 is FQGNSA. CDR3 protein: CASSPGGGGTGELFF. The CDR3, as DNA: TGTGCCAGCAGCCCCGGCGGGGGCGGAACCGGGGAGCTGTTTTTT.

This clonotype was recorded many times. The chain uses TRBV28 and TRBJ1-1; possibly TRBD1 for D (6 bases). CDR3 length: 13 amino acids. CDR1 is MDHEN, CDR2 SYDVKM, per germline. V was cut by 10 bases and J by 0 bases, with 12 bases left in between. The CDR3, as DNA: TGTGCCACCGTTGGACAGATGAACACTGAAGCTTTCTTT. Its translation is CATVGQMNTEAFF.

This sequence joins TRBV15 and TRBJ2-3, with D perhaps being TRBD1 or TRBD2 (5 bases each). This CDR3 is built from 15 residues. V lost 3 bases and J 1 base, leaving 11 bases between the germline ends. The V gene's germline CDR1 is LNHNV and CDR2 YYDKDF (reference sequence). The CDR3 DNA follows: TGTGCCACCAGCAGGAGGGGTGGAGGCACAGATACGCAGTATTTT. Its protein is CATSRRGGGTDTQYF. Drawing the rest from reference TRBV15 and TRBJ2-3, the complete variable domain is DAMVIQNPRYQVTQFGKPVTLSCSQTLNHNVMYWYQQKSSQAPKLLFHYYDKDFNNEADTPDNFQSRRPNTSFCFLDIRSPGLGDTAMYLCATSRRGGGTDTQYFGPGTRLTVL.

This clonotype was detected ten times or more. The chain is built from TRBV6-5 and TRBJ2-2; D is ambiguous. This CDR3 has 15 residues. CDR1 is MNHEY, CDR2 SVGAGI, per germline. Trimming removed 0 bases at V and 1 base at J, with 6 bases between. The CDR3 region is CASSYSWGNTGELFF. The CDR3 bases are TGTGCCAGCAGTTACTCGTGGGGGAACACCGGGGAGCTGTTTTTT.

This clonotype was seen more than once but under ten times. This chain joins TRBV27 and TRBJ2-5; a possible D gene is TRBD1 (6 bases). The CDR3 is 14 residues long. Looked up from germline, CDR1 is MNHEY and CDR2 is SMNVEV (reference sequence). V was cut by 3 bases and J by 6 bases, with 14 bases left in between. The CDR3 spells CASSFSGAGKTQYF. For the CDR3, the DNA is TGTGCCAGCAGTTTCTCAGGGGCTGGAAAGACCCAGTACTTC.

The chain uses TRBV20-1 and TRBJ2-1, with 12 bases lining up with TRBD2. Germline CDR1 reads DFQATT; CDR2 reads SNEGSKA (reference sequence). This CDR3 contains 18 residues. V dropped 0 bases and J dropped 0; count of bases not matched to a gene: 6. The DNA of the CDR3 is TGCAGTGCTAGAGATCCTAGCGGGGGGGGGAGCTCCTACAATGAGCAGTTCTTC. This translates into CSARDPSGGGSSYNEQFF.

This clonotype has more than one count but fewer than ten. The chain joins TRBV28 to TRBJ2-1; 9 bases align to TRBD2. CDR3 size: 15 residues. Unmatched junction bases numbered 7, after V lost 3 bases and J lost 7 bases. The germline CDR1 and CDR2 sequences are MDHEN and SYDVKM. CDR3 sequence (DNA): TGTGCCAGCAGTTTTGGCGGGGGGGAAGGAAATGAGCAGTTCTTC. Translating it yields CASSFGGGEGNEQFF.

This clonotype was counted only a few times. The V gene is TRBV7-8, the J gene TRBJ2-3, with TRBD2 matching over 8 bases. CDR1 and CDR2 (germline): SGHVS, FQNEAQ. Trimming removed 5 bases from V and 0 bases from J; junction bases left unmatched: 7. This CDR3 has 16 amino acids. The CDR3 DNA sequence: TGTGCCAGCAGCCCGCGGACTAGCCGAAGCACAGATACGCAGTATTTT. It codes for CASSPRTSRSTDTQYF.

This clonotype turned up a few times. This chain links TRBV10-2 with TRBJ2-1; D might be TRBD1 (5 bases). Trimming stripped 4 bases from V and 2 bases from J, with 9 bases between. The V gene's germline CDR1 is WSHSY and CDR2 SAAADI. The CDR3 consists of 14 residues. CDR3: CASSVRETYNEQFF. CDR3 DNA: TGCGCCAGCAGTGTCAGGGAAACCTACAATGAGCAGTTCTTC.

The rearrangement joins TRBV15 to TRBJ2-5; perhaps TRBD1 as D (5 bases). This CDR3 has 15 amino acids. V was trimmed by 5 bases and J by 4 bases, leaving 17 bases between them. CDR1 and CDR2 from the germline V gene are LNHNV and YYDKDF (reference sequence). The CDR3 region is CATSEERSRVETQYF. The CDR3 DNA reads TGTGCCACCAGCGAAGAAAGATCCAGGGTAGAGACCCAGTACTTC.

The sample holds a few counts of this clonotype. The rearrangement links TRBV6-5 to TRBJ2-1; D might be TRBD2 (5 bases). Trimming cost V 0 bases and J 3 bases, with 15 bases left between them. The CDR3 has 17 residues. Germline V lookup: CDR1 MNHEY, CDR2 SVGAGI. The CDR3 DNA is TGTGCCAGCAGTTACTCGGAGTTGGTAGACTACTACAATGAGCAGTTCTTC. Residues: CASSYSELVDYYNEQFF.

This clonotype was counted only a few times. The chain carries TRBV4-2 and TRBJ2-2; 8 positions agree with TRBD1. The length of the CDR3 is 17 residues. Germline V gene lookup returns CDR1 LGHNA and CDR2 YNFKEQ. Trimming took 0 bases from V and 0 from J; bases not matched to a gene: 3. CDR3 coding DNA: TGTGCCAGCAGCCAAGATCAACAGGGGGCGAACACCGGGGAGCTGTTTTTT. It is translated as CASSQDQQGANTGELFF.

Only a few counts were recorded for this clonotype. The CDR3 here is CASSRAGMLENEQYF. Here the CDR3 DNA reads TGTGCCAGCAGTCGCGCCGGAATGCTGGAAAACGAGCAGTACTTC. The rearrangement links TRBV12-3 or TRBV12-4 to TRBJ2-7; D is uncertain. Trimming pared 5 bases from V and 5 bases from J, leaving 19 bases between. The CDR3 is 15 residues long.

This CDR3 is CSARGVAGNSYEQYV. CDR3 in DNA: TGCAGTGCTAGAGGTGTAGCGGGGAACTCCTACGAGCAGTACGTC. The chain recombines TRBV20-1 with TRBJ2-7; 8 bases agree with TRBD2. Germline CDR1 is DFQATT and CDR2 is SNEGSKA (reference sequence). The CDR3 is 15 amino acids. The ends lost 1 base at V and 0 bases at J; junction bases unmatched: 5.

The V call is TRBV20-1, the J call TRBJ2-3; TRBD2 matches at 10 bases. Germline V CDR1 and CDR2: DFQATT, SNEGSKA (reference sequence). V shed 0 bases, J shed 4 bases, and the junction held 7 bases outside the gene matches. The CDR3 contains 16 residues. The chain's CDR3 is CSARDVMSGGADTQYF. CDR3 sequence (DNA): TGCAGTGCTAGAGATGTTATGAGCGGGGGGGCAGATACGCAGTATTTT.

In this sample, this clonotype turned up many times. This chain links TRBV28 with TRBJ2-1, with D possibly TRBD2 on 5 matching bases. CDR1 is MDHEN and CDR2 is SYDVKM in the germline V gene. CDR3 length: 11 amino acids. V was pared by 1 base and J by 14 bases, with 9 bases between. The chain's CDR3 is CASSLFKEEFF. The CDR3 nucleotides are TGTGCCAGCAGTTTATTCAAGGAGGAGTTCTTC.

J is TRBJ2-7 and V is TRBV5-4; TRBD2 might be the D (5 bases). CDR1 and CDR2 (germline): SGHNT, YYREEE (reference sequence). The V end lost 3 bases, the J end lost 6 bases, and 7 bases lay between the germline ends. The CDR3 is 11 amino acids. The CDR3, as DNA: TGTGCCAGCAGCTGGGGAGCCGAGCAGTACTTC. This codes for CASSWGAEQYF.

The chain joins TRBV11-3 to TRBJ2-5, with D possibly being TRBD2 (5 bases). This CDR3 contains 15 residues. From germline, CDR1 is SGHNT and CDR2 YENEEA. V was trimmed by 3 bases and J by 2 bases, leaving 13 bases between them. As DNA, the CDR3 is TGTGCCAGCAGCTTCACCGGACTGACACAAGAGACCCAGTACTTC. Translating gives CASSFTGLTQETQYF.

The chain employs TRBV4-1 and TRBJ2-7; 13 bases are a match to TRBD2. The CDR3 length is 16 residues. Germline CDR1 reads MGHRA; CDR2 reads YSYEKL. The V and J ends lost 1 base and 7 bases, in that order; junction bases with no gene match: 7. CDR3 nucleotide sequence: TGCGCCAGCAGCCAAGGACTAGCGGGAGGCCTCTATGAGCAGTACTTC. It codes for CASSQGLAGGLYEQYF.

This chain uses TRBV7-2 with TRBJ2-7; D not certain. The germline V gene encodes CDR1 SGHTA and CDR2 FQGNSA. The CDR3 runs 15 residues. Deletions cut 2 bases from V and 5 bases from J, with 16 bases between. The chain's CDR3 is CASSLSPPRADEQYF. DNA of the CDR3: TGTGCCAGCAGCTTATCCCCCCCCCGTGCGGACGAGCAGTACTTC.

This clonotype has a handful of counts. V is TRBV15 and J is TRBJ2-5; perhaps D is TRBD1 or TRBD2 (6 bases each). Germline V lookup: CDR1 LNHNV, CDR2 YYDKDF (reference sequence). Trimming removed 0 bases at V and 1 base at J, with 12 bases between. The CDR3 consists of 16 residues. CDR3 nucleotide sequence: TGTGCCACCAGCAGAGATCGCCCGGGGGCCCAAGAGACCCAGTACTTC. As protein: CATSRDRPGAQETQYF.